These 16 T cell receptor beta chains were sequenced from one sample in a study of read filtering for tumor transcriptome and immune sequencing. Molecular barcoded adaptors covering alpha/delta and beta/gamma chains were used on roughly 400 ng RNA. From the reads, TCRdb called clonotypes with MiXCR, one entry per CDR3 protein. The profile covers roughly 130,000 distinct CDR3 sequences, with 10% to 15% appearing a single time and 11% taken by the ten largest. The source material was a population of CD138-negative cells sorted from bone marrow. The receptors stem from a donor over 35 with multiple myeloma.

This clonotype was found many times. The CDR3 sequence is CASRAIGPGELFF. The CDR3 DNA follows: TGTGCCAGCAGAGCAATAGGTCCCGGGGAGCTGTTTTTT. The chain has TRBV6-2 or TRBV6-3 and TRBJ2-2; no clear D gene. The germline CDR1 and CDR2 sequences are MNHEY and SVGEGT. The CDR3 spans 13 residues. With 6 bases removed from V and 6 bases from J, the gap between germline ends came to 11 bases.

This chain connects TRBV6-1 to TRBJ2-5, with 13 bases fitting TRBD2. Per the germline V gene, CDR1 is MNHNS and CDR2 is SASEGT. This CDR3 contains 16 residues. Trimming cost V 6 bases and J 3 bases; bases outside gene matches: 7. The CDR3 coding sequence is TGTGCCAGCAGGGAAAGACTAGCGGGAGGTGAAGAGACCCAGTACTTC. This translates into CASRERLAGGEETQYF.

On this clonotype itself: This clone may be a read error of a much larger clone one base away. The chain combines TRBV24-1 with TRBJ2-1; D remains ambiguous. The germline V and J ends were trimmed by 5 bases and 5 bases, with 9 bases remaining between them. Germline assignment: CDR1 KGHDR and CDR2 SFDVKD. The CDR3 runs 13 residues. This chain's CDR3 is CATSGRLNNEQFF. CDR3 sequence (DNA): TGTGCCACCAGTGGCCGACTCAACAATGAGCAGTTCTTC.

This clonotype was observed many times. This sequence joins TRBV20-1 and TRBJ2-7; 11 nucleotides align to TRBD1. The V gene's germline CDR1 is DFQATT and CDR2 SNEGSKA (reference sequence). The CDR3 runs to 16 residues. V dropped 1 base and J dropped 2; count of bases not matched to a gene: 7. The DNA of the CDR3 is TGCAGTGCTAGAGTCCCCGGGACAGGGGGGACCTACGAGCAGTACTTC. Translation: CSARVPGTGGTYEQYF.

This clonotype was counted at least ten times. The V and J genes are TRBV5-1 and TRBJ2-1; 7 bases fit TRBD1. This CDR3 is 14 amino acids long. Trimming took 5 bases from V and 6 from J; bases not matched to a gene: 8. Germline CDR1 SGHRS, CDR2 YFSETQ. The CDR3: CASSYRDSANEQFF. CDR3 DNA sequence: TGCGCCAGCAGTTACAGGGACAGCGCCAATGAGCAGTTCTTC.

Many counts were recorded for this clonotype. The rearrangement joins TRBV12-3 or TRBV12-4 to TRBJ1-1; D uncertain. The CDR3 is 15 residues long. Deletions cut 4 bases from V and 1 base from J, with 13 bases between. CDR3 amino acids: CASSSSRRTNTEAFF. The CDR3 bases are TGTGCCAGCAGTTCCTCCCGTAGGACGAACACTGAAGCTTTCTTT.

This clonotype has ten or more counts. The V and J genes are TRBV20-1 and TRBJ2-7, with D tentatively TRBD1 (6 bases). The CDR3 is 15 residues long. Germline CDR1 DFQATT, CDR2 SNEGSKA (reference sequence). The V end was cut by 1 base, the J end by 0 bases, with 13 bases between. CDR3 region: CSARGSTGISYEQYF. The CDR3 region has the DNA TGCAGTGCTAGAGGATCCACAGGGATCTCCTACGAGCAGTACTTC.

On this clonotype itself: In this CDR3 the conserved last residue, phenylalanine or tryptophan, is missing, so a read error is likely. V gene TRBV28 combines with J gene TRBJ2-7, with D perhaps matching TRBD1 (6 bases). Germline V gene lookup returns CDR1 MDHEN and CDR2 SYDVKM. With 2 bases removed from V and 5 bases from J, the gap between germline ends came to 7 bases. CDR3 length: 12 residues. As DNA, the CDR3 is TGTGCCAGCAGTTTAAAGGGGGACGAGCAGTACTCC. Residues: CASSLKGDEQYS.

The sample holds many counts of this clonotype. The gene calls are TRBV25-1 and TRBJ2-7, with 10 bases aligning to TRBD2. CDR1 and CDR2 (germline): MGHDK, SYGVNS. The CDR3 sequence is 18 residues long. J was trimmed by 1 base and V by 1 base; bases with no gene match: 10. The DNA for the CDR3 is TGTGCCAGCAGTGAATCCCCGGGGGCGGGACTAGCGTCCTACGAGCAGTACTTC. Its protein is CASSESPGAGLASYEQYF.

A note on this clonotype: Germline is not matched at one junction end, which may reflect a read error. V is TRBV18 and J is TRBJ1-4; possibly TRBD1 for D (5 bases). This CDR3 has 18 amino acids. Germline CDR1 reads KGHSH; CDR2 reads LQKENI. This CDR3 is CAGSPPGQDFATNENLFF. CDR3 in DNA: TGTGCCGGCTCACCACCGGGGCAGGACTTCGCAACTAATGAAAATCTGTTTTTT.

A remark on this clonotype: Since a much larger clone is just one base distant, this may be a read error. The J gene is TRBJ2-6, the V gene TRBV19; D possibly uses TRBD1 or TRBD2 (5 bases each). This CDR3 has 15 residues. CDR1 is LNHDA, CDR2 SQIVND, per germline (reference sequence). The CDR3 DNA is TGTGCCAGTAGTGACCGGGGCTACGGGGCCAACGCCCTGACTTTC. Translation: CASSDRGYGANALTF.

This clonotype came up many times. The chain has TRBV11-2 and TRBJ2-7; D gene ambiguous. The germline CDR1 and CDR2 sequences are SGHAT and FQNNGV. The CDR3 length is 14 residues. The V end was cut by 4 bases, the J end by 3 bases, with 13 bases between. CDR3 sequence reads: CASSSGSGNYEQYF. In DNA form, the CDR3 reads TGTGCCAGCAGCTCCGGGTCTGGGAACTACGAGCAGTACTTC.

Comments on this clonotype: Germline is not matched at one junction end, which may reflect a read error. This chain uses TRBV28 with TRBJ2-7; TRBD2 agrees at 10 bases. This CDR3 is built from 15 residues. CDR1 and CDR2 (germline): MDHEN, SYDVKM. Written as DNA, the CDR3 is TGTTCCAGCCGCCCTAGCGGGAGTCGGTCCTACGAGCAGTACTTC. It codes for CSSRPSGSRSYEQYF.

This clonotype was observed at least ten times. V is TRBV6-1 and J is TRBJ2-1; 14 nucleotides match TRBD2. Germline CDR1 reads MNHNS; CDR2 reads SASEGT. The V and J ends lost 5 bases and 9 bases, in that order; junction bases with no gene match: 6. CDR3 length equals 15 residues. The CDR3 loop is CASSLTSGGATEQFF. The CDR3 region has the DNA TGTGCCAGCAGTCTGACTAGCGGGGGGGCCACTGAGCAGTTCTTC.

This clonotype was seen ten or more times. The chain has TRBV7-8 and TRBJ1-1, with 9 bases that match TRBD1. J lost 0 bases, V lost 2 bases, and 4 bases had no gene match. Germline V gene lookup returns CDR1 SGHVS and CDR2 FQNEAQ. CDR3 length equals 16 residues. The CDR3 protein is CASSLLGQGMNTEAFF. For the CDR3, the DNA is TGTGCCAGCAGCTTACTAGGACAGGGGATGAACACTGAAGCTTTCTTT.

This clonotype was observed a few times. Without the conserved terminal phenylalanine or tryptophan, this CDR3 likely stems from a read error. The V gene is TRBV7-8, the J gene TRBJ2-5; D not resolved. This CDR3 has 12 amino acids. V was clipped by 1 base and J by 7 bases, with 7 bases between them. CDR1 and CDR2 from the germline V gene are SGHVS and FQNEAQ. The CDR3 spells CASSLEGRTQYL. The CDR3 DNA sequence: TGTGCCAGCAGCTTAGAGGGTCGGACCCAGTACCTT.